The 11 T cell receptor beta chains listed next were all sequenced from one sample in a study of blood T cell repertoires in COVID-19. Method: immunoSEQ multiplex PCR; TCRdb's copy keeps in-frame clones and lacks some. Here the sample spans more than 80,000 clones, about 85% being singletons. The source material was peripheral blood. The receptors here all came from a woman aged 80 or over with COVID-19, enrolled during active disease.

This chain uses TRBV27 with TRBJ1-1, with D perhaps TRBD1 (5 bases). Germline values: CDR1 MNHEY, CDR2 SMNVEV (reference sequence). The CDR3 runs 15 residues. V was cut by 3 bases and J by 4 bases, with 15 bases left in between. CDR3 sequence reads: CASSFGYFRGTEAFF. As DNA, the CDR3 is TGTGCCAGCAGTTTTGGTTATTTTAGGGGCACTGAAGCTTTCTTT.

The chain employs TRBV5-1 and TRBJ2-1; a possible D gene is TRBD2 (6 bases). The germline CDR1 and CDR2 sequences are SGHRS and YFSETQ. V was cut by 3 bases and J by 0 bases, with 13 bases left in between. The CDR3 has 16 residues. Written as DNA, the CDR3 is TGCGCCAGCAGCTCCCTGGGTAGCGGCTCCTACAATGAGCAGTTCTTC. Translating it yields CASSSLGSGSYNEQFF.

J is TRBJ1-3 and V is TRBV28, with a weak D call TRBD1 (5 bases). Trimming stripped 5 bases from V and 0 bases from J, with 17 bases between. The CDR3 is 17 residues long. The germline V gene encodes CDR1 MDHEN and CDR2 SYDVKM. The CDR3 loop reads CASSLGGGSYSGNTIYF. The CDR3, as DNA: TGTGCCAGCAGTCTGGGGGGTGGCAGCTACTCTGGAAACACCATATATTTT.

The rearrangement joins TRBV2 to TRBJ1-2, with D possibly being TRBD1 (5 bases). Germline lookup yields CDR1 SNHLY and CDR2 FYNNEI. The CDR3 is 15 amino acids. The V end was cut by 4 bases, the J end by 0 bases, with 12 bases between. CDR3 region: CASSARQTSNYGYTF. CDR3 coding DNA: TGTGCCAGCAGTGCCCGACAGACGTCTAACTATGGCTACACCTTC.

V is TRBV12-3 or TRBV12-4 and J is TRBJ1-2; 9 nucleotides line up with TRBD1. CDR3 size: 13 residues. The V segment lost 6 bases and the J segment 7 bases; nucleotides outside the gene matches: 6. The CDR3 sequence: CASSPDRGVGYTF. The CDR3 DNA sequence: TGTGCCAGCAGCCCCGACAGGGGGGTTGGCTACACCTTC.

This clone was picked up a small number of times. The chain couples TRBV7-9 to TRBJ1-4, with 8 bases that match TRBD1. V lost 2 bases to trimming and J lost 8 bases; unmatched junction nucleotides: 7. The CDR3 consists of 15 residues. The V gene's germline CDR1 is SEHNR and CDR2 FQNEAQ (reference sequence). DNA of the CDR3: TGTGCCAGCAGCTTACCTGCAGGGGGCCACGAAAAACTGTTTTTT. Its protein is CASSLPAGGHEKLFF.

This sequence joins TRBV6-4 and TRBJ1-4; unclear D gene. Germline V gene data show CDR1 as MRHNA and CDR2 as SNTAGT. With 2 bases removed from V and 3 bases from J, the gap between germline ends came to 10 bases. The CDR3 runs 15 residues. DNA of the CDR3: TGTGCCAGCAGTGACCCGCCGGACTCTAATGAAAAACTGTTTTTT. Its protein product is CASSDPPDSNEKLFF.

This clone was found once. The genes are TRBV6-6 and TRBJ1-6, with 9 nucleotides matching TRBD1. The CDR3 is 13 amino acids. Germline loops: CDR1 MNHNY, CDR2 SVGAGI (reference sequence). V lost 6 bases to trimming and J lost 9 bases; unmatched junction nucleotides: 3. The CDR3 DNA reads TGTGCCAGCAGCGACAGGGGGGCTTCACCCCTCCACTTT. It encodes CASSDRGASPLHF.

This chain joins TRBV18 and TRBJ2-5; D gene ambiguous. Germline-derived CDR1 and CDR2 are KGHSH and LQKENI. Trimming shortened V by 3 bases and J by 5 bases, and 7 bases separated the two germline ends. The CDR3 runs to 12 residues. In nucleotides, the CDR3 is TGTGCCAGCTCACCGGTCGGGGAGACCCAGTACTTC. As protein: CASSPVGETQYF.

This chain links TRBV18 with TRBJ2-1; 10 bases are shared with TRBD2. The trim removed 0 bases at V and 2 bases at J, leaving 1 base unmatched. This CDR3 is 16 amino acids long. CDR1 KGHSH and CDR2 LQKENI come from the germline V gene. The CDR3 nucleotides are TGTGCCAGCTCACCACCGGGACTAGCGACCTACAATGAGCAGTTCTTC. Translation: CASSPPGLATYNEQFF.

CDR3 loop: CASSGGLAAETQYF. CDR3 nucleotide sequence: TGTGCCAGTAGTGGGGGACTAGCGGCCGAGACCCAGTACTTC. The chain joins TRBV19 to TRBJ2-5, with 11 bases identical to TRBD2. Germline lookup yields CDR1 LNHDA and CDR2 SQIVND (reference sequence). Trimming at V came to 5 bases and at J to 5 bases, leaving 4 bases not matched to a gene. The CDR3 loop spans 14 amino acids.